Listed here are 3 T cell receptor beta chains from one sample, sequenced in a study of cytomegalovirus exposure and HLA in healthy donors. A multiplex PCR was run with 60 Vbeta primers and 13 Jbeta primers. Sequencing was performed with immunoSEQ multiplex PCR; in TCRdb, only in-frame clones are kept and a portion is missing. This table holds some 200,000 clones, roughly 76% found once. The sample comprised PBMCs. The receptors were gathered from a man in his forties in good health and CMV-seropositive.

The chain employs TRBV2 and TRBJ2-5; perhaps TRBD2 as D (5 bases). This CDR3 has 14 amino acids. The V end lost 7 bases, the J end lost 2 bases, and 14 bases lay between the germline ends. CDR1 is SNHLY and CDR2 is FYNNEI in the germline V gene. CDR3 amino acids: CASKKDSAQETQYF. For the CDR3, the DNA is TGTGCCAGCAAGAAGGATAGCGCTCAAGAGACCCAGTACTTC.

The gene calls are TRBV27 and TRBJ1-6; 10 bases align to TRBD1. J gave up 10 bases and V 5 bases, and 2 bases lay outside the gene matches. Germline assignment: CDR1 MNHEY and CDR2 SMNVEV (reference sequence). The CDR3 totals 13 residues. CDR3 in amino acids: CASSRDRGSPLHF. The DNA for the CDR3 is TGTGCCAGCAGTCGGGACAGGGGCTCACCCCTCCACTTT.

This chain joins TRBV19 and TRBJ1-2; 7 bases align to TRBD1. This CDR3 contains 16 residues. V was pared by 5 bases and J by 1 base, with 10 bases of the junction left unmatched. Germline assignment: CDR1 LNHDA and CDR2 SQIVND (reference sequence). CDR3 in amino acids: CASSSRRGLLNYGYTF. The CDR3 DNA is TGTGCCAGTAGTTCCCGGAGGGGGCTTCTTAACTATGGCTACACCTTC.